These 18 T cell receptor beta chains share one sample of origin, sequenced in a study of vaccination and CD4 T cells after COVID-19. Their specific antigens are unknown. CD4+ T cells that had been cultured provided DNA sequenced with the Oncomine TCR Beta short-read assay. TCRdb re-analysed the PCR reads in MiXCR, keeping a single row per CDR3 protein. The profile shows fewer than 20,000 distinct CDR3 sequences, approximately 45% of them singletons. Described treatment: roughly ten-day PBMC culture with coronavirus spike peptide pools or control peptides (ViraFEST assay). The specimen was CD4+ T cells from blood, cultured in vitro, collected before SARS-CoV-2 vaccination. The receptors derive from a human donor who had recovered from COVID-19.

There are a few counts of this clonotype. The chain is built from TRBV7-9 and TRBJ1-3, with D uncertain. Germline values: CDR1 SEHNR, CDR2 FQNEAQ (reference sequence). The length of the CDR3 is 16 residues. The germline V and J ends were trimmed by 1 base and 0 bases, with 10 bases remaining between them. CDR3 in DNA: TGTGCCAGCAGCTTAGGCGCAGCGCTCTCTGGAAACACCATATATTTT. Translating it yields CASSLGAALSGNTIYF.

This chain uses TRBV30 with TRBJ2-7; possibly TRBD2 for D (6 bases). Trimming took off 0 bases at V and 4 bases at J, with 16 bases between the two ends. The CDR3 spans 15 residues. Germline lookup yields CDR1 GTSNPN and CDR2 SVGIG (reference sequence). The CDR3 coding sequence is TGTGCCTGGAGTGTACTGGGGGAGGAACGGTACGAGCAGTACTTC. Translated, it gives CAWSVLGEERYEQYF.

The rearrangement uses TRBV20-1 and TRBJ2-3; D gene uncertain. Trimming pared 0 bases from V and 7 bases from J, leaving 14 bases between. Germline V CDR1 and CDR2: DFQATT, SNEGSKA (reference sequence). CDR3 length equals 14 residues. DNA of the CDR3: TGCAGTGCTAGAGATCGACGGCTTCATTATACGCAGTATTTT. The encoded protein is CSARDRRLHYTQYF.

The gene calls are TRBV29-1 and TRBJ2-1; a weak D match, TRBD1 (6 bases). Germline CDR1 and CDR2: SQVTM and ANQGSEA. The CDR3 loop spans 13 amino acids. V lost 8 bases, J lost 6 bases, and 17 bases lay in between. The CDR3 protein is CSLIQGIGNEQFF. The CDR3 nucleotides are TGCAGCCTCATCCAGGGGATCGGCAATGAGCAGTTCTTC.

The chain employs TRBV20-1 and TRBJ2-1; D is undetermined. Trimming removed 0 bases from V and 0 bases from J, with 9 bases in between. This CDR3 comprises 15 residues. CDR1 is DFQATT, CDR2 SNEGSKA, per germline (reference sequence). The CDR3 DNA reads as TGCAGTGCTAGAGATGGTAGGTCCTCCTACAATGAGCAGTTCTTC. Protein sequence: CSARDGRSSYNEQFF.

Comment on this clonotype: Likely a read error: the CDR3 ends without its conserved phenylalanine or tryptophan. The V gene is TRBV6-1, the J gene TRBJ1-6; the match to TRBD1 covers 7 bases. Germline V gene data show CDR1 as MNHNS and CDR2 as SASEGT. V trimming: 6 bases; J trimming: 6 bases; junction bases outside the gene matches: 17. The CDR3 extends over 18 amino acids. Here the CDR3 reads CASSRRQGGSFGNSPLHL. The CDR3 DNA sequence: TGTGCCAGCAGCAGAAGACAAGGGGGCTCGTTCGGTAATTCACCCCTCCACCTT.

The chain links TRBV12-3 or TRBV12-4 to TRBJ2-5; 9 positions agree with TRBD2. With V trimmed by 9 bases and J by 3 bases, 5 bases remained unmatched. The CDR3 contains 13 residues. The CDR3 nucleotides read TGTGCCAGTCAGCGGGGGGAAAAAGAGACCCAGTACTTC. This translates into CASQRGEKETQYF.

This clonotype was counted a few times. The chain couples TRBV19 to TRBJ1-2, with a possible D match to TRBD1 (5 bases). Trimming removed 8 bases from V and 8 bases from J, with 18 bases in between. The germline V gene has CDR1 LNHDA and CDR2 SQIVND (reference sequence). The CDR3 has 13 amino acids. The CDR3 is CASGRDGRKGYTF. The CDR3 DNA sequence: TGTGCCAGTGGTAGGGACGGCCGAAAAGGCTACACCTTC.

The DNA of the CDR3 is TGTGCCAGCAGTTTATCTATCCTAGCGGGAGTGAGTGAGCAAGAGACCCAGTACTTC. It specifies CASSLSILAGVSEQETQYF. V usage is TRBV28 and J usage is TRBJ2-5; 10 bases fit TRBD2. The V segment lost 1 base and the J segment 2 bases; nucleotides outside the gene matches: 13. The CDR3 contains 19 residues. Germline V gene sequence: CDR1 MDHEN, CDR2 SYDVKM.

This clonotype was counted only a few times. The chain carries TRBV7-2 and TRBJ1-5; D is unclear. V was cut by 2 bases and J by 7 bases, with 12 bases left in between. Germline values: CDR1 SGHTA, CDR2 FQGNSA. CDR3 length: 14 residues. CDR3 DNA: TGTGCCAGCAGCTTACGCCCAAACGGACAGCCCCAGCATTTT. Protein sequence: CASSLRPNGQPQHF.

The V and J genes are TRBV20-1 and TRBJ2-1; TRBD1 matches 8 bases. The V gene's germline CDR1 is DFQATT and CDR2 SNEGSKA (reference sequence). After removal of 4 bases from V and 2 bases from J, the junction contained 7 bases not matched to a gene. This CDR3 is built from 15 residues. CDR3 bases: TGCAGTGCTACCGGACAGGGTCGGGCCTACAATGAGCAGTTCTTC. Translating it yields CSATGQGRAYNEQFF.

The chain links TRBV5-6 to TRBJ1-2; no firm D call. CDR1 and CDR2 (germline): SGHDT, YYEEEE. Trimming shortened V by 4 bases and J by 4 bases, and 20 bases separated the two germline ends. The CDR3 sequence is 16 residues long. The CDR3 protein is CASSPETSRVSYGYTF. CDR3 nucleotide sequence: TGTGCCAGCAGCCCGGAAACATCGCGGGTCAGCTATGGCTACACCTTC.

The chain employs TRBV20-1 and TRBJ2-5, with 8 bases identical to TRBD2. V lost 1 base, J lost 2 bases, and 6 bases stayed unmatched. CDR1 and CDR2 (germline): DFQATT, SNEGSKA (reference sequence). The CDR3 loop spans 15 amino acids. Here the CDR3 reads CSARVYTSGQETQYF. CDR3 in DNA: TGCAGTGCTAGAGTGTATACTAGCGGTCAAGAGACCCAGTACTTC.

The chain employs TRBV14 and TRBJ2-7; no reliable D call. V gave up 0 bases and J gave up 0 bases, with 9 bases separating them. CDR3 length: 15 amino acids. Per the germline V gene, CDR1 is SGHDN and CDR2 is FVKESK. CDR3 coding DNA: TGTGCCAGCAGCCAAGACGGTTACAGCTCCTACGAGCAGTACTTC. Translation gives CASSQDGYSSYEQYF.

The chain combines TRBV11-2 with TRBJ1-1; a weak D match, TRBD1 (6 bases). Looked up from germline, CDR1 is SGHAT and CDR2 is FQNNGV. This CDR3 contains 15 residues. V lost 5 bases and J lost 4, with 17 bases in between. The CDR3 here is CASSRIRGQSTEAFF. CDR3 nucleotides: TGTGCCAGCAGCCGTATTCGTGGACAGTCCACTGAAGCTTTCTTT.

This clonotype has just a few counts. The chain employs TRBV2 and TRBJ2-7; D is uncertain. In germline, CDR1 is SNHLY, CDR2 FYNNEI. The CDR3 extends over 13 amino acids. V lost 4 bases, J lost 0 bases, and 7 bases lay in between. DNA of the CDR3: TGTGCCAGCAGTGCGCTTAGCTCCTACGAGCAGTACTTC. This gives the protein CASSALSSYEQYF. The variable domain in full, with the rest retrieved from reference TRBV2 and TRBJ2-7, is EPEVTQTPSHQVTQMGQEVILRCVPISNHLYFYWYRQILGQKVEFLVSFYNNEISEKSEIFDDQFSVERPDGSNFTLKIRSTKLEDSAMYFCASSALSSYEQYFGPGTRLTVT.

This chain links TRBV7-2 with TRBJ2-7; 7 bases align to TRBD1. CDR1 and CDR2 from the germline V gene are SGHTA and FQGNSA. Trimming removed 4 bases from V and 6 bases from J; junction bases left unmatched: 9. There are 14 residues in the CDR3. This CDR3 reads CASSSQTGLGEQYF. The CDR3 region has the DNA TGTGCCAGCAGCTCACAGACAGGGTTGGGCGAGCAGTACTTC.

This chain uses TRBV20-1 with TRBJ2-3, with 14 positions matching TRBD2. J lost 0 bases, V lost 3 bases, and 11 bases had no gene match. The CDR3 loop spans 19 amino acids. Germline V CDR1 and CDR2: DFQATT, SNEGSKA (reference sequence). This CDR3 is CSARYRTSGRPPSTDTQYF. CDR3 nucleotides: TGCAGTGCTAGGTATAGGACTAGCGGGAGGCCGCCTAGCACAGATACGCAGTATTTT.